The T cell receptor (beta chain) under discussion was sequenced for a study of PD-1 blockade in classical Hodgkin lymphoma. The repertoire was sequenced with immunoSEQ multiplex PCR; TCRdb's copy has only in-frame clones and lacks some. The sample lists just under 20,000 clones, over 80% occurring once. The time point is: newly diagnosed, previously untreated cHL patient sample. The CD4+ T cells used were purified from thawed PBMCs through magnetic negative selection. Newly diagnosed, untreated classical Hodgkin lymphoma PBMCs served as comparison. On this clone: Its antigen is unknown.

Study-wide results and limits: Repertoire difference causes, possibly disease activity or prior therapy, remain undefined. Relapsed/refractory patients reportedly had the lowest baseline TCR diversity, below newly diagnosed patients, who were below healthy donors.

CDR1 and CDR2 (germline): SGHRS, YFSETQ. This CDR3 region has 14 residues. Sample: CD4+ T cells from blood. The sequence was collected from a human donor with classical Hodgkin lymphoma. The V gene is TRBV5-1, the J gene TRBJ2-5, with 13 positions matching TRBD2. The closer fit of TRBJ2-7 to the DNA end suggests the J call may be wrong. The CDR3 region is CASSRTSGSYEQYF. In nucleotides, the CDR3 is TGCGCCAGCAGCCGGACTAGCGGGAGCTACGAGCAGTACTTC.